Listed here are 27 T cell receptor beta chains from one sample, sequenced in a study of regulatory dendritic cells for organ transplantation. Sorted subsets were CFSE-labeled and cultured approximately 5 days with allogeneic dendritic cells. No antigen has been assigned to these receptors. Profiled with immunoSEQ multiplex PCR; TCRdb holds only in-frame clones, not every one. The sample lists 20,000 to 25,000 clones; around 86% were seen once. Sequences were obtained from naive CD4+ T cells from blood cultured with dendritic cells. Noted subset: CD45RA+ naive T cells. These receptors came from a human donor in good health.

The gene calls are TRBV27 and TRBJ2-6; D is unclear. CDR3 size: 17 residues. CDR1 is MNHEY and CDR2 is SMNVEV in the germline V gene (reference sequence). Trimming removed 0 bases from V and 1 base from J, with 10 bases in between. The chain's CDR3 is CASSLSFWASGANVLTF. CDR3 sequence (DNA): TGTGCCAGCAGTTTATCGTTCTGGGCGTCTGGGGCCAACGTCCTGACTTTC. The full variable domain, rest sourced from reference TRBV27 and TRBJ2-6, is EAQVTQNPRYLITVTGKKLTVTCSQNMNHEYMSWYRQDPGLGLRQIYYSMNVEVTDKGDVPEGYKVSRKEKRNFPLILESPSPNQTSLYFCASSLSFWASGANVLTFGAGSRLTVL.

The J gene is TRBJ1-1, the V gene TRBV6-1, with D perhaps TRBD1 (5 bases). CDR1 and CDR2 from the germline V gene are MNHNS and SASEGT. V was shortened by 3 bases and J by 2 bases, with 16 bases between the two germline ends. CDR3 length equals 16 residues. The DNA for the CDR3 is TGTGCCAGCAGTGATCAGGGTCCGGGGGACAACACTGAAGCTTTCTTT. Its protein is CASSDQGPGDNTEAFF.

The chain combines TRBV18 with TRBJ1-1; D might be TRBD1 (6 bases). The germline V gene has CDR1 KGHSH and CDR2 LQKENI. The germline V and J ends were trimmed by 0 bases and 1 base, with 12 bases remaining between them. The CDR3 is 16 residues long. CDR3 in DNA: TGTGCCAGCTCACCACCGACAGGCGGTAGGAACACTGAAGCTTTCTTT. Its translation is CASSPPTGGRNTEAFF.

This rearrangement joins TRBV28 to TRBJ2-2; 8 bases map to TRBD2. The CDR3 is made up of 17 amino acids. The V and J ends lost 4 bases and 0 bases, in that order; junction bases with no gene match: 7. Germline assignment: CDR1 MDHEN and CDR2 SYDVKM. CDR3 sequence reads: CASSSGGWHSNTGELFF. CDR3 DNA: TGTGCCAGCAGTTCGGGGGGGTGGCACTCGAACACCGGGGAGCTGTTTTTT.

The sample holds a few counts of this clone. This sequence joins TRBV18 and TRBJ2-2, with D uncertain. Germline assignment: CDR1 KGHSH and CDR2 LQKENI. The V and J ends lost 6 bases and 0 bases respectively, with 5 bases between them. The CDR3 has 13 amino acids. The CDR3 is CASSVTNTGELFF. DNA of the CDR3: TGTGCCAGCTCCGTAACGAACACCGGGGAGCTGTTTTTT.

V is TRBV5-1 and J is TRBJ2-3; D is possibly TRBD1 or TRBD2 (5 bases each). This CDR3 comprises 14 residues. Germline V gene sequence: CDR1 SGHRS, CDR2 YFSETQ. Trimming cost V 4 bases and J 2 bases, with 11 bases left between them. CDR3 protein: CASSARDHTDTQYF. CDR3 in DNA: TGCGCCAGCAGCGCCCGGGACCACACAGATACGCAGTATTTT.

The chain is built from TRBV6-1 and TRBJ2-3; no clear D. The CDR3 has 15 amino acids. With 6 bases removed from V and 0 bases from J, the gap between germline ends came to 13 bases. Germline CDR1 MNHNS, CDR2 SASEGT. The CDR3 nucleotides read TGTGCCAGCAGGCTCGGACGTCCTAGCACAGATACGCAGTATTTT. Translation: CASRLGRPSTDTQYF.

The rearrangement joins TRBV7-9 to TRBJ2-2; the D gene is possibly TRBD2 (7 bases). Germline lookup yields CDR1 SEHNR and CDR2 FQNEAQ (reference sequence). V lost 3 bases and J lost 2, with 16 bases in between. CDR3 length: 17 residues. The CDR3 loop reads CASSFPPGGGNTGELFF. Written as DNA, the CDR3 is TGTGCCAGCAGCTTTCCCCCGGGCGGGGGCAACACCGGGGAGCTGTTTTTT.

The rearrangement joins TRBV6-4 to TRBJ2-1; TRBD2 agrees at 12 bases. CDR3 size: 16 residues. J lost 8 bases, V lost 0 bases, and 5 bases had no gene match. CDR1 is MRHNA and CDR2 is SNTAGT in the germline V gene. In DNA form, the CDR3 reads TGTGCCAGCAGTGACTCCCTAGCGGGGGGGCCCGATGAGCAGTTCTTC. Translation: CASSDSLAGGPDEQFF.

The chain has TRBV6-6 and TRBJ2-3; 7 bases are shared with TRBD2. Germline V lookup: CDR1 MNHNY, CDR2 SVGAGI (reference sequence). This CDR3 region has 11 residues. V dropped 7 bases and J dropped 14; count of bases not matched to a gene: 9. This CDR3 reads CASTRREAPYF. In DNA, the CDR3 is TGTGCCAGCACCAGACGGGAGGCCCCGTATTTT.

The J gene is TRBJ1-2, the V gene TRBV14; D is unclear. CDR3 length: 15 residues. The germline gives CDR1 SGHDN, CDR2 FVKESK. Trimming left V 2 bases short and J 6 bases short, with 16 bases between. CDR3 protein: CASSQIRGLGDGYTF. The CDR3 DNA sequence: TGTGCCAGCAGCCAAATCCGGGGTTTGGGAGATGGCTACACCTTC.

This sequence joins TRBV7-3 and TRBJ2-3; 10 nucleotides match TRBD2. The germline CDR1 and CDR2 sequences are SGHTA and FQGTGA. The V segment lost 4 bases and the J segment 7 bases; nucleotides outside the gene matches: 11. The CDR3 is 16 amino acids. For the CDR3, the DNA is TGTGCCAGCAGCTCCAACGGACTAGCGGAGATAAATACGCAGTATTTT. It specifies CASSSNGLAEINTQYF. The full variable domain, completed using reference TRBV7-3 and TRBJ2-3, is GAGVSQTPSNKVTEKGKYVELRCDPISGHTALYWYRQSLGQGPEFLIYFQGTGAADDSGLPNDRFFAVRPEGSVSTLKIQRTERGDSAVYLCASSSNGLAEINTQYFGPGTRLTVL.

The chain couples TRBV6-5 to TRBJ1-3; TRBD1 is a possible D gene (5 bases). Germline CDR1 reads MNHEY; CDR2 reads SVGAGI. V shed 6 bases and J shed 5 bases, with 17 bases lying between them. The length of the CDR3 is 15 residues. For the CDR3, the DNA is TGTGCCAGCAGACAAGATTGGGGGTCCCGAAACACCATATATTTT. Translated: CASRQDWGSRNTIYF.

The genes are TRBV6-5 and TRBJ2-3; a possible D gene is TRBD1 (8 bases). The V end was cut by 5 bases, the J end by 3 bases, with 15 bases between. The CDR3 has 15 residues. Germline V gives CDR1 MNHEY, CDR2 SVGAGI. The CDR3 DNA is TGTGCCAGCAGTGCAACAGGGGGGGTAACAGATACGCAGTATTTT. It encodes CASSATGGVTDTQYF.

V gene TRBV7-9 combines with J gene TRBJ2-3; tentatively, D is TRBD2 (5 bases). V was clipped by 6 bases and J by 0 bases, with 16 bases between them. Germline V gene sequence: CDR1 SEHNR, CDR2 FQNEAQ (reference sequence). CDR3 length equals 16 residues. In DNA form, the CDR3 reads TGTGCCAGCAGTCGAACGGGGTCTCCTAGCACAGATACGCAGTATTTT. Translated, it gives CASSRTGSPSTDTQYF.

The chain recombines TRBV5-4 with TRBJ1-1, with D unclear. Germline loops: CDR1 SGHNT, CDR2 YYREEE (reference sequence). Trimming pared 4 bases from V and 4 bases from J, leaving 20 bases between. This CDR3 is 16 amino acids long. The CDR3 DNA sequence: TGTGCCAGCAGCATGGGTCGCGGTTTTTTTGTCACTGAAGCTTTCTTT. Its protein product is CASSMGRGFFVTEAFF.

The rearrangement uses TRBV7-2 and TRBJ2-7, with 11 bases that match TRBD2. Unmatched junction bases numbered 12, after V lost 4 bases and J lost 4 bases. Looked up from germline, CDR1 is SGHTA and CDR2 is FQGNSA. This CDR3 region has 17 residues. CDR3 in DNA: TGTGCCAGCAGCTCACCACTAACGGGACTAGCGGCTTACGAGCAGTACTTC. Its translation is CASSSPLTGLAAYEQYF.

The V and J genes are TRBV10-3 and TRBJ2-1; 13 nucleotides align to TRBD2. This CDR3 has 17 amino acids. CDR1 and CDR2 (germline): ENHRY, SYGVKD. Losses at the gene ends were 4 bases for V and 1 base for J; bases not matched to a gene: 4. As DNA, the CDR3 is TGTGCCATCAGTGGGACTAGCGGGAGAAGGTCCTACAATGAGCAGTTCTTC. Its protein product is CAISGTSGRRSYNEQFF.

The rearrangement joins TRBV7-6 to TRBJ1-4; D is unresolved. Looked up from germline, CDR1 is SGHVS and CDR2 is FNYEAQ. Trimming left V 5 bases short and J 8 bases short, with 12 bases between. The CDR3 is 13 residues long. CDR3 coding DNA: TGTGCCAGCAGCGTACTATTAAGCGAAAAACTGTTTTTT. It is translated as CASSVLLSEKLFF.

This chain connects TRBV9 to TRBJ2-7; 7 bases are a match to TRBD1. The CDR3 sequence is 14 residues long. Germline values: CDR1 SGDLS, CDR2 YYNGEE. Trimming cost V 3 bases and J 3 bases; bases outside gene matches: 6. Here the CDR3 reads CASSAGTAVYEQYF. DNA for the CDR3: TGTGCCAGCAGCGCCGGGACAGCCGTCTACGAGCAGTACTTC.

The gene calls are TRBV18 and TRBJ2-6; D might be TRBD1 or TRBD2, each matching 5 bases. Trimming pared 2 bases from V and 0 bases from J, leaving 17 bases between. This CDR3 has 19 amino acids. Per germline, CDR1 KGHSH and CDR2 LQKENI. CDR3 nucleotides: TGTGCCAGCTCACCAGGGGTTATGGGACCGATCTCTGGGGCCAACGTCCTGACTTTC. This encodes CASSPGVMGPISGANVLTF.

The V gene is TRBV6-5, the J gene TRBJ2-1, with TRBD2 identical over 10 bases. This CDR3 has 13 amino acids. The trim removed 7 bases at V and 9 bases at J, leaving 6 bases unmatched. CDR1 is MNHEY, CDR2 SVGAGI, per germline. Here the CDR3 reads CASKSGGAFEQFF. CDR3 in DNA: TGTGCCAGCAAAAGCGGGGGGGCCTTTGAGCAGTTCTTC.

The CDR3 here is CASSLGGWLSEAFF. The CDR3, as DNA: TGTGCCAGCAGCTTAGGAGGGTGGCTTTCTGAAGCTTTCTTT. The V and J genes are TRBV7-9 and TRBJ1-1; D remains unclear. Germline CDR1 is SEHNR and CDR2 is FQNEAQ (reference sequence). Trimming removed 1 base from V and 6 bases from J, with 12 bases in between. The CDR3 contains 14 residues.

This clone was seen more than once but under ten times. The chain employs TRBV28 and TRBJ1-5; D not resolved. This CDR3 is built from 12 residues. Germline assignment: CDR1 MDHEN and CDR2 SYDVKM. V lost 5 bases and J 7 bases, leaving 9 bases between the germline ends. The CDR3 bases are TGTGCCAGCAGTGACATTAGGCAGCCCCAGCATTTT. It specifies CASSDIRQPQHF.

The chain combines TRBV19 with TRBJ2-1; tentatively, D is TRBD1 (7 bases). Germline CDR1 reads LNHDA; CDR2 reads SQIVND (reference sequence). The CDR3 runs 15 residues. With 9 bases removed from V and 6 bases from J, the gap between germline ends came to 21 bases. CDR3 sequence (DNA): TGTGCCAGCGCCCGACAGGGAGGAATGGGCAATGAGCAGTTCTTC. This codes for CASARQGGMGNEQFF.

V and J are TRBV25-1 and TRBJ1-2, with D unclear. The germline CDR1 and CDR2 sequences are MGHDK and SYGVNS. The CDR3 consists of 12 residues. With 7 bases removed from V and 1 base from J, the gap between germline ends came to 7 bases. CDR3 in DNA: TGTGCCAGCATCGACATTAACTATGGCTACACCTTC. Translating it yields CASIDINYGYTF.

This clone was recorded only once. The genes are TRBV15 and TRBJ1-5; D may be TRBD1 (5 bases). V gave up 3 bases and J gave up 0 bases, with 9 bases separating them. CDR3 size: 15 residues. Germline V lookup: CDR1 LNHNV, CDR2 YYDKDF (reference sequence). The CDR3 protein is CATSRTVYSNQPQHF. CDR3 DNA sequence: TGTGCCACCAGCAGGACAGTGTATAGCAATCAGCCCCAGCATTTT.